This record looks at one T cell receptor (beta chain) sequence and its context. The target antigen is unknown. This CDR3 region has 11 residues. These data come from a study of cytomegalovirus exposure and HLA in healthy donors. Researchers ran the PCR with 60 Vbeta and 13 Jbeta primers. Profiling relied on immunoSEQ multiplex PCR, and the TCRdb table lists in-frame clones only, not all of them. Of about 130,000 clones listed, 83% are singletons. Notes on the study in general: Presence/absence analyses treated sequencing depth as roughly uniform across donors.

J is TRBJ2-1 and V is TRBV21-1; the table's D call, TRBD2, was not checked against the DNA. TRBV21-1 is labeled a pseudogene. The TCR comes from a woman aged 40 to 50 in good health and CMV-seropositive. The sample comprised PBMCs. The CDR3 here is CASSVYNEQFF. The CDR3 region has the DNA TGTGCCAGCAGCGTATACAATGAGCAGTTCTTC.